This is a list of T cell receptor beta chains from one sample in a study of blood T cell repertoires in COVID-19. Produced via immunoSEQ multiplex PCR; TCRdb's table is partial and in-frame only. The sample yields 250,000 to 350,000 clones, 80% to 90% seen once. The specimen was PBMCs or T cells enriched from blood (not recorded which). Source of these receptors: a young woman who had recovered from COVID-19. CDR3s include the opening cysteine and the closing phenylalanine or tryptophan. The order of the fields is V gene, J gene, CDR3 protein.

v_call: TRBV9
j_call: TRBJ1-1
cdr3_aa: CASTGMGGTEAFF

v_call: TRBV7-6
j_call: TRBJ2-2
cdr3_aa: CASSPKNRRTGELFF

v_call: TRBV19
j_call: TRBJ1-4
cdr3_aa: CASSPIKGQTNEKLFF

v_call: TRBV2
j_call: TRBJ1-6
cdr3_aa: CASRRFTGNNSPLHF

v_call: TRBV28
j_call: TRBJ1-2
cdr3_aa: CASRDTRGLVYGYTF

v_call: TRBV27
j_call: TRBJ1-5
cdr3_aa: CASSSNKAGNQPQHF

v_call: TRBV2
j_call: TRBJ1-2
cdr3_aa: CAGQGAGGYTF

v_call: TRBV7-2
j_call: TRBJ2-1
cdr3_aa: CASSLVGGGYNEQFF

v_call: TRBV27
j_call: TRBJ2-3
cdr3_aa: CASSKAGGPPDTQYF

v_call: TRBV10-2
j_call: TRBJ1-2
cdr3_aa: CASSEAGGRVGTF

v_call: TRBV15
j_call: TRBJ2-3
cdr3_aa: CATSRDVLAGVTDTQYF

v_call: TRBV10-3
j_call: TRBJ1-1
cdr3_aa: CAAQGTTEAFF

v_call: TRBV14
j_call: TRBJ2-1
cdr3_aa: CASSRGMNNEQFF

v_call: TRBV9
j_call: TRBJ1-2
cdr3_aa: CASSVGLGTGDNSYYGYTF

v_call: TRBV19
j_call: TRBJ1-5
cdr3_aa: CASRMSQGANNQPQHF

v_call: TRBV2
j_call: TRBJ1-2
cdr3_aa: CASSEAGTGGNYGYTF

v_call: TRBV27
j_call: TRBJ2-3
cdr3_aa: CASSGTVQGTDTQYF

v_call: TRBV11-2
j_call: TRBJ1-4
cdr3_aa: CASSLETGGEKLFF

v_call: TRBV10-3
j_call: TRBJ2-7
cdr3_aa: CATRTGVYGLYEQYF

v_call: TRBV19
j_call: TRBJ2-2
cdr3_aa: CASSPLAGGLQGGELFF

v_call: TRBV7-2
j_call: TRBJ1-4
cdr3_aa: CASSQRGYDNEKLFF

v_call: TRBV9
j_call: TRBJ1-6
cdr3_aa: CASSVGQGGSPLHF

v_call: TRBV6-5
j_call: TRBJ1-5
cdr3_aa: CASSWAGNQPQHF

v_call: TRBV3-1/TRBV3-2
j_call: TRBJ1-3
cdr3_aa: CASSQSPGHPSGNTIYF

v_call: TRBV5-1
j_call: TRBJ2-2
cdr3_aa: CASSLARSGGTGELFF

v_call: TRBV6-5
j_call: TRBJ1-6
cdr3_aa: CASTPTGQGASPLHF

v_call: TRBV27
j_call: TRBJ2-1
cdr3_aa: CASSLSQGLYNEQFF

v_call: TRBV18
j_call: TRBJ1-6
cdr3_aa: CASSPWQGRKNSPLHF

v_call: TRBV7-6
j_call: TRBJ2-3
cdr3_aa: CASSQPGAGSYTDTQYF

v_call: TRBV27
j_call: TRBJ2-1
cdr3_aa: CASSSLSSYNEQFF

v_call: TRBV3-1/TRBV3-2
j_call: TRBJ1-1
cdr3_aa: CASSQGAWDWNTEAFF

v_call: TRBV5-4
j_call: TRBJ1-4
cdr3_aa: CASSFKGGGKLFF

v_call: TRBV19
j_call: TRBJ2-1
cdr3_aa: CASSVGRDRVQFF

v_call: TRBV5-1
j_call: TRBJ1-4
cdr3_aa: CASSLDGAVEKLFF

v_call: TRBV7-6
j_call: TRBJ1-4
cdr3_aa: CASSRDRAINNEKLFF

v_call: TRBV5-1
j_call: TRBJ1-2
cdr3_aa: CASRLDSTNYGYTF

v_call: TRBV5-1
j_call: TRBJ2-2
cdr3_aa: CASRIDPNTGELFF

v_call: TRBV3-1/TRBV3-2
j_call: TRBJ2-7
cdr3_aa: CASSQDGRGPTYEQYF

v_call: TRBV2
j_call: TRBJ2-7
cdr3_aa: CASISRGGSLTYEQYF

v_call: TRBV6-5
j_call: TRBJ2-5
cdr3_aa: CASSRGGETQYF

v_call: TRBV11-2
j_call: TRBJ2-7
cdr3_aa: CASSFSILGTRNYEQYF

v_call: TRBV28
j_call: TRBJ2-7
cdr3_aa: CASSLKGWEQYF

v_call: TRBV7-9
j_call: TRBJ2-3
cdr3_aa: CASRPRQGQGAMDTQYF

v_call: TRBV7-6
j_call: TRBJ1-6
cdr3_aa: CASSLERGSATGSPLHF

v_call: TRBV12-3/TRBV12-4
j_call: TRBJ1-1
cdr3_aa: CASKRNTEAFF

v_call: TRBV5-1
j_call: TRBJ1-3
cdr3_aa: CASSRGDRGPDTIYF

v_call: TRBV2
j_call: TRBJ2-7
cdr3_aa: CASRTGTGPYEQYF

v_call: TRBV7-9
j_call: TRBJ1-2
cdr3_aa: CASSFEGKYYGYTF

v_call: TRBV5-1
j_call: TRBJ2-7
cdr3_aa: CASSLGSGMIYEQYF

v_call: TRBV11-1
j_call: TRBJ2-7
cdr3_aa: CASSLGHGGSEQYF